One and the same sample provided the 19 T cell receptor beta chains below, sequenced in a study of CD8 T cells in ankylosing spondylitis. TCRdb redid the calling of the 5' RACE reads with MiXCR, one entry per CDR3 protein. The table has about 320,000 distinct CDR3 sequences, 11% seen once. The sequenced sample was blood, either unsorted or a sorted T cell fraction (not recorded which). The receptors were gathered from a female donor with ankylosing spondylitis or in good health (not recorded which).

This clonotype was detected a few times. The chain links TRBV3-1 to TRBJ2-1; 8 positions match TRBD2. The CDR3 runs to 15 residues. CDR1 LGHDT and CDR2 YNNKEL come from the germline V gene (reference sequence). Losses at the gene ends were 3 bases for V and 10 bases for J; bases not matched to a gene: 11. For the CDR3, the DNA is TGTGCCAGCAGCCATAGCGGGGCCTACCTCGCGGAGCAGTTCTTC. It encodes CASSHSGAYLAEQFF.

The genes are TRBV20-1 and TRBJ2-5; 9 bases fit TRBD1. Germline V gives CDR1 DFQATT, CDR2 SNEGSKA (reference sequence). V shed 6 bases, J shed 1 base, and the junction held 6 bases outside the gene matches. The CDR3 spans 14 residues. The CDR3 DNA reads as TGCAGTGCAAGACAGGGGGGCCTCCAAGAGACCCAGTACTTC. Translating it yields CSARQGGLQETQYF.

This clonotype showed up just a few times. V usage is TRBV20-1 and J usage is TRBJ2-5; TRBD2 aligns across 11 bases. V lost 6 bases and J lost 2; bases outside the gene matches: 11. Per germline, CDR1 DFQATT and CDR2 SNEGSKA (reference sequence). The CDR3 has 16 amino acids. The CDR3 spells CSAKKLAGVPQETQYF. The CDR3 region has the DNA TGCAGTGCGAAAAAACTAGCGGGGGTCCCTCAAGAGACCCAGTACTTC.

This clonotype has ten or more counts. The gene calls are TRBV29-1 and TRBJ2-7, with 11 bases aligning to TRBD1. This CDR3 has 16 residues. Germline CDR1 and CDR2: SQVTM and ANQGSEA. V gave up 0 bases and J gave up 0 bases; unmatched junction bases: 4. CDR3 bases: TGCAGCGTTGAAGACGGGGACAGGGGGAGCTCCTACGAGCAGTACTTC. This translates into CSVEDGDRGSSYEQYF.

This clonotype was observed a few times. The genes are TRBV18 and TRBJ2-7, with D unresolved. From germline, CDR1 is KGHSH and CDR2 LQKENI. The CDR3 spans 12 residues. Trimming removed 0 bases from V and 7 bases from J, with 7 bases in between. CDR3 in DNA: TGTGCCAGCTCACCACCCTTTGGGGAGCAGTACTTC. Translation gives CASSPPFGEQYF.

This clonotype was found many times. V is TRBV5-6 and J is TRBJ2-1; 9 bases agree with TRBD2. This CDR3 is built from 15 residues. In germline, CDR1 is SGHDT, CDR2 YYEEEE. V trimming: 4 bases; J trimming: 6 bases; junction bases outside the gene matches: 8. CDR3 in DNA: TGTGCCAGCAGCCCTCCGCGGCGGGAGGGCAATGAGCAGTTCTTC. Amino acid sequence: CASSPPRREGNEQFF.

Ten or more counts support this clonotype. The chain combines TRBV3-1 with TRBJ2-1, with a weak D call TRBD2 (6 bases). Germline lookup yields CDR1 LGHDT and CDR2 YNNKEL (reference sequence). The CDR3 covers 16 residues. Deletions cut 4 bases from V and 3 bases from J, with 16 bases between. CDR3 coding DNA: TGTGCCAGCAGCCGCTCTCGTAGCGGACTCTACAATGAGCAGTTCTTC. Translation gives CASSRSRSGLYNEQFF.

This clonotype was detected ten times or more. The J gene is TRBJ1-4, the V gene TRBV20-1; D ambiguous. Germline CDR1 reads DFQATT; CDR2 reads SNEGSKA (reference sequence). The CDR3 is 13 residues long. V was pared by 3 bases and J by 4 bases, with 9 bases between. The CDR3 coding sequence is TGCAGTGCTAGCTTAGGGCATAATGAAAAACTGTTTTTT. Translating it yields CSASLGHNEKLFF.

J is TRBJ2-7 and V is TRBV27; tentatively, D is TRBD2 (6 bases). CDR1 and CDR2 (germline): MNHEY, SMNVEV (reference sequence). The CDR3 runs 13 residues. V shed 6 bases and J shed 5 bases, with 14 bases lying between them. CDR3 sequence: CASRGSWEDEQYF. The CDR3 bases are TGTGCCAGCAGAGGTTCTTGGGAGGACGAGCAGTACTTC.

This clonotype was picked up many times. The chain uses TRBV5-1 and TRBJ1-1; a weak D match, TRBD1 (6 bases). CDR3 length: 16 amino acids. The V gene's germline CDR1 is SGHRS and CDR2 YFSETQ. The V gene lost 3 bases and the J gene lost 1 base, with 16 bases spanning the gap. CDR3 DNA sequence: TGCGCCAGCAGCTGGAGCGGGGGCGGACCGAACACTGAAGCTTTCTTT. This codes for CASSWSGGGPNTEAFF.

The genes are TRBV9 and TRBJ2-3; weak D call: TRBD1 (6 bases). CDR3 length: 16 residues. Trimming cost V 5 bases and J 1 base, with 17 bases left between them. CDR1 and CDR2 from the germline V gene are SGDLS and YYNGEE. CDR3 nucleotides: TGTGCCAGCAGTGTCTCGAGGGGGATCGGCACAGATACGCAGTATTTT. Its translation: CASSVSRGIGTDTQYF.

The rearrangement joins TRBV4-2 to TRBJ1-5; D is possibly TRBD1 (5 bases). This CDR3 is built from 14 residues. Trimming shortened V by 2 bases and J by 1 base, and 6 bases separated the two germline ends. Germline-derived CDR1 and CDR2 are LGHNA and YNFKEQ. The CDR3, as DNA: TGTGCCAGCAGCCAATGGGACAGCAATCAGCCCCAGCATTTT. It encodes CASSQWDSNQPQHF.

This clonotype was seen many times. V gene TRBV12-3 or TRBV12-4 combines with J gene TRBJ2-7; no clear D gene. The CDR3 covers 13 residues. The V gene lost 5 bases and the J gene lost 2 bases, with 10 bases spanning the gap. The CDR3 reads CASSPENPYEQYF. Here the CDR3 DNA reads TGTGCCAGCAGTCCAGAGAATCCCTACGAGCAGTACTTC.

The rearrangement links TRBV3-1 to TRBJ2-7; weak D call: TRBD1 (6 bases). Germline V lookup: CDR1 LGHDT, CDR2 YNNKEL (reference sequence). There are 17 residues in the CDR3. Trimming took off 3 bases at V and 4 bases at J, with 22 bases between the two ends. The DNA for the CDR3 is TGTGCCAGCAGCCAGCGCACGTTCGGGACAACGGGGTACGAGCAGTACTTC. Translation gives CASSQRTFGTTGYEQYF.

A remark on this clonotype: A read error is possible here, since a much larger clone lies one base away. The V call is TRBV13, the J call TRBJ2-7; D is undetermined. CDR1 is PRHDT, CDR2 FYEKMQ, per germline (reference sequence). Trimming left V 7 bases short and J 8 bases short, with 18 bases between. CDR3 length: 13 amino acids. The CDR3 bases are TGTGCCAGCACCAAAGACCGTGGCTCCAAGCAGTACTTC. This gives the protein CASTKDRGSKQYF. The full variable domain, rest sourced from reference TRBV13 and TRBJ2-7, is AAGVIQSPRHLIKEKRETATLKCYPIPRHDTVYWYQQGPGQDPQFLISFYEKMQSDKGSIPDRFSAQQFSDYHSELNMSSLELGDSALYFCASTKDRGSKQYFGPGTRLTVT.

J is TRBJ2-5 and V is TRBV30; tentative D call: TRBD1 (6 bases). The ends were cut back, 3 bases at V and 4 bases at J, with 6 bases in the middle. The CDR3 is 11 amino acids. Germline lookup yields CDR1 GTSNPN and CDR2 SVGIG (reference sequence). The CDR3 DNA is TGTGCCTGGAGGGACAGAGAGACCCAGTACTTC. Its translation: CAWRDRETQYF.

This clonotype was seen ten or more times. The chain links TRBV20-1 to TRBJ1-5; no definite D call. V dropped 6 bases and J dropped 0 bases, with 15 bases sitting between them. From germline, CDR1 is DFQATT and CDR2 SNEGSKA (reference sequence). The CDR3 runs to 15 residues. CDR3 nucleotides: TGCAGTGCCCGCGGGAGCGTTTATAGCAATCAGCCCCAGCATTTT. It is translated as CSARGSVYSNQPQHF.

This clonotype was observed at least ten times. CDR3 in DNA: TGCAGTGCCCAGAGAGGGGGGGACATCTACAATGAGCAGTTCTTC. Its protein product is CSAQRGGDIYNEQFF. The genes are TRBV20-1 and TRBJ2-1; weak D call: TRBD2 (7 bases). Germline V gene sequence: CDR1 DFQATT, CDR2 SNEGSKA (reference sequence). This CDR3 contains 15 residues. Trimming took off 6 bases at V and 3 bases at J, with 18 bases between the two ends.

This clonotype was counted a few times. This chain joins TRBV6-1 and TRBJ1-3; D is unclear. CDR3 length: 12 residues. Germline assignment: CDR1 MNHNS and CDR2 SASEGT. V was cut by 1 base and J by 5 bases, with 3 bases left in between. This CDR3 is CASSEVRNTIYF. The CDR3 bases are TGTGCCAGCAGTGAAGTGAGAAACACCATATATTTT.